The 7 T cell receptor beta chains below all came from one sample that was sequenced in a study of blood T cell repertoires in COVID-19. Some clones are missing from TCRdb's copy, which holds only in-frame ones; the method was immunoSEQ multiplex PCR. Among fewer than 250,000 clones listed, roughly 83% were seen once. The sequenced sample was peripheral blood. The receptors were sampled from a woman of 80 years or more with COVID-19, enrolled during active disease.

This sequence joins TRBV10-3 and TRBJ2-5; TRBD1 matches at 7 bases. Trimming removed 5 bases from V and 4 bases from J; junction bases left unmatched: 10. The CDR3 covers 15 residues. Germline-derived CDR1 and CDR2 are ENHRY and SYGVKD. The CDR3 region has the DNA TGTGCCATCAGTAAACAACAGGGGCAGGGAGAGACCCAGTACTTC. Its protein is CAISKQQGQGETQYF.

The V and J genes are TRBV6-5 and TRBJ2-7; D is possibly TRBD1 (5 bases). CDR3 size: 13 residues. The V gene lost 11 bases and the J gene lost 3 bases, with 17 bases spanning the gap. Germline CDR1 reads MNHEY; CDR2 reads SVGAGI. In nucleotides, the CDR3 is TGTGCCTGCTCGGCGGACATTTACTACGAGCAGTACTTC. Protein: CACSADIYYEQYF.

The CDR3 nucleotides read TGTGCCAGCAGTCGCGGGGCGGGCGGAGATCAGCCCCAGCATTTT. This codes for CASSRGAGGDQPQHF. V and J are TRBV5-4 and TRBJ1-5, with a tentative D call TRBD1 (5 bases). V lost 5 bases and J 5 bases, leaving 17 bases between the germline ends. Germline CDR1 and CDR2: SGHNT and YYREEE (reference sequence). CDR3 size: 15 residues.

The chain uses TRBV6-6 and TRBJ1-1; D ambiguous. V gave up 6 bases and J gave up 3 bases, with 14 bases separating them. Germline CDR1 MNHNY, CDR2 SVGAGI (reference sequence). The CDR3 has 14 amino acids. In nucleotides, the CDR3 is TGTGCCAGCAGCCCCGAGGGTCGGTACACTGAAGCTTTCTTT. It translates to CASSPEGRYTEAFF.

The chain couples TRBV6-6 to TRBJ1-5; no clear D gene. The V gene's germline CDR1 is MNHNY and CDR2 SVGAGI (reference sequence). The CDR3 runs 14 residues. V lost 10 bases, J lost 0 bases, and 13 bases lay in between. This CDR3 reads CATLSGNSNQPQHF. The CDR3 nucleotides are TGTGCCACTCTGAGCGGGAATAGCAATCAGCCCCAGCATTTT.

The rearrangement joins TRBV7-9 to TRBJ2-4, with TRBD2 matching 9 bases. Looked up from germline, CDR1 is SEHNR and CDR2 is FQNEAQ (reference sequence). V lost 5 bases and J lost 0; bases outside the gene matches: 5. The CDR3 consists of 16 residues. This CDR3 reads CASSVSGGLAKNIQYF. The CDR3 bases are TGTGCCAGCAGCGTAAGCGGGGGGTTAGCCAAAAACATTCAGTACTTC.

The chain joins TRBV7-9 to TRBJ1-2; TRBD1 is a possible D gene (6 bases). The CDR3 loop spans 14 amino acids. Trimming left V 3 bases short and J 4 bases short, with 12 bases between. Germline assignment: CDR1 SEHNR and CDR2 FQNEAQ (reference sequence). Here the CDR3 DNA reads TGTGCCAGCAGCTTTAGGGGGACGGGCTATGGCTACACCTTC. Residues: CASSFRGTGYGYTF.